This T cell receptor beta chain was sequenced in a study of blood T cells in healthy people across ages. With a J-beta primer mix and a sample-barcoded 5' primer, a second PCR ran about 7 to 11 cycles. TCRdb itself ran the 5' RACE reads through MiXCR, one entry per CDR3 protein. The sample has just under 550,000 distinct CDR3 sequences; under 30% are singletons. V shed 1 base and J shed 7 bases, with 11 bases lying between them. The length of the CDR3 is 15 residues. Germline values: CDR1 SGHTA, CDR2 FQGNSA. The sample was also reused in another study, on T cells of mothers and their children. From that report: The second PCR used the M1S primer, and this primer added sample barcodes and 2-4 random nucleotides. Overlap measured in related mother-child pairs was slightly, non-significantly higher than in unrelated pairs.

The sample comprised blood. This chain uses TRBV7-2 with TRBJ1-6; D gene uncertain. This TCR was recovered from a boy younger than 18 in good health. The CDR3 region is CASSLGGEWNSPLHF. DNA of the CDR3: TGTGCCAGCAGCTTAGGCGGGGAATGGAATTCACCCCTCCACTTT.